This T cell receptor (beta chain) comes out of a study of identical twins. Points from the study as a whole: In drawing conclusions, the study used cross-sectional statistical analysis and did not follow the same donors.

V dropped 3 bases and J dropped 8 bases, with 20 bases sitting between them. Germline CDR1 and CDR2: LGHNA and YNFKEQ. This CDR3 has 16 residues. In this sample, this clonotype turned up many times. Its antigen is undetermined. TCRdb re-called the 5' RACE reads with MiXCR, one entry per CDR3 protein. The data hold about 570,000 distinct CDR3 sequences, with around a tenth observed a single time. Another study also made use of these data, one on yellow fever vaccine responses in identical twins.

The chain couples TRBV4-2 to TRBJ2-4, with a possible D match to TRBD1 (6 bases). The sequence came from a woman between 18 and 30 years old in good health. Material: PBMCs. CDR3 coding DNA: TGTGCCAGCAGCCATGGCCTGGGACAACGGGGAGACATTCAGTACTTC. This translates into CASSHGLGQRGDIQYF.